This record covers a single TCR beta chain. Its matching antigen is unknown. This CDR3 is built from 14 residues. With 6 bases removed from V and 4 bases from J, the gap between germline ends came to 15 bases. The germline V gene has CDR1 SNHLY and CDR2 FYNNEI. Cells were stimulated with overlapping HIV-1 Gag 15-mer peptides. Memory cells lacking CD40L and CD69 with high CD45RO were sorted. This sample is drawn from a study of persistence of HIV-infected CD4 T cells. Overall study findings and caveats: Degenerate expanded CDR3beta sequences were enriched among CMV- and Gag-responding cells. CMV- and Gag-responding cells had lower TCRbeta richness than CD3/CD28-responding cells.

The libraries were made with immunoSEQ version 4 in survey mode. The protocol was immunoSEQ multiplex PCR, while the TCRdb copy is restricted to in-frame clones and leaves out a portion. The table includes roughly 35,000 clones, 75% to 90% detected once. The TCR was taken from an adult with HIV. The donor label of this sample is uncertain. The sequenced sample was cultured CD4+ T cells from PBMCs, obtained from a patient who received antiretroviral therapy. The chain carries TRBV2 and TRBJ1-2, with D perhaps matching TRBD1 (6 bases). The CDR3 region is CASREQGGSYGYTF. CDR3 nucleotides: TGTGCCAGCAGGGAACAGGGAGGGAGCTATGGCTACACCTTC.